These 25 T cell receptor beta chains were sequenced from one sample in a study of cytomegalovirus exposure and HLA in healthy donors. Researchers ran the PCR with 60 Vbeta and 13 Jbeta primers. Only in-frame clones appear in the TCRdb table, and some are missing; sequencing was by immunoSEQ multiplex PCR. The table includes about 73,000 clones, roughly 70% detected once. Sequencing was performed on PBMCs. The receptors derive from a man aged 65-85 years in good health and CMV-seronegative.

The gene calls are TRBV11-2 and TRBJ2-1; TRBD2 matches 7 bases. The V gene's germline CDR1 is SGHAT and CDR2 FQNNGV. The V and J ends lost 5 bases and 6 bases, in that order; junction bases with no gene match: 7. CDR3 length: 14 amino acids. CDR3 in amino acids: CASSPRGVRNEQFF. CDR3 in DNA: TGTGCCAGCAGCCCCCGGGGGGTTCGCAATGAGCAGTTCTTC.

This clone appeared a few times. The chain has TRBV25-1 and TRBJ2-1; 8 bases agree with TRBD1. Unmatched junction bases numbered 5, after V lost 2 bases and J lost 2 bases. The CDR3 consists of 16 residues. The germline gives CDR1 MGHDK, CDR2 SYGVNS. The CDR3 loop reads CASSEPSGGPYNEQFF. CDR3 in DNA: TGTGCCAGCAGTGAACCTTCAGGGGGCCCCTACAATGAGCAGTTCTTC.

The CDR3 reads CASSQGQGAAFF. The CDR3 DNA follows: TGTGCCAGCAGCCAGGGACAGGGGGCAGCTTTCTTT. This chain links TRBV7-9 with TRBJ1-1; 12 bases fit TRBD1. With V trimmed by 5 bases and J by 10 bases, 2 bases remained unmatched. Germline assignment: CDR1 SEHNR and CDR2 FQNEAQ (reference sequence). This CDR3 is built from 12 residues.

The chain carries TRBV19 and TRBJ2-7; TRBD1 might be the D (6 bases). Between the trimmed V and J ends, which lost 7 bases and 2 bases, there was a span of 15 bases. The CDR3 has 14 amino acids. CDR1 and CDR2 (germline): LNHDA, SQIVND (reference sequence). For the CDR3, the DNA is TGTGCCAGTAAGTGGTCTGGACAGACCTACGAGCAGTACTTC. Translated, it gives CASKWSGQTYEQYF.

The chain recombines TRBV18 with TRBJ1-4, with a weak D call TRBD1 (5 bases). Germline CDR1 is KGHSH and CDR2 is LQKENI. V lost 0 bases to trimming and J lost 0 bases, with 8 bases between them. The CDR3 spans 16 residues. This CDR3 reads CASSPPGGATNEKLFF. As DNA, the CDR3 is TGTGCCAGCTCACCACCGGGGGGTGCAACTAATGAAAAACTGTTTTTT.

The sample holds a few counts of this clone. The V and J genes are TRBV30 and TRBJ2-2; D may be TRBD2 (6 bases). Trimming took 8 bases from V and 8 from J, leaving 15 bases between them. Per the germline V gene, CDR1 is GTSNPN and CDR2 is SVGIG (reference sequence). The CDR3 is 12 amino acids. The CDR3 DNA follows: TGTGCCGGCCTTGGGAGGTCAGGGGAGCTGTTTTTT. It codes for CAGLGRSGELFF.

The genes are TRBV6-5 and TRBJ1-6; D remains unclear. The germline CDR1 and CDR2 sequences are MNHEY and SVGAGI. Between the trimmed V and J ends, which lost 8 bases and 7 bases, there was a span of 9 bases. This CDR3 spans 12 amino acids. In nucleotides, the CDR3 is TGTGCCAGCTGTTCGCAGAATTCACCCCTCCACTTT. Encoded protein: CASCSQNSPLHF.

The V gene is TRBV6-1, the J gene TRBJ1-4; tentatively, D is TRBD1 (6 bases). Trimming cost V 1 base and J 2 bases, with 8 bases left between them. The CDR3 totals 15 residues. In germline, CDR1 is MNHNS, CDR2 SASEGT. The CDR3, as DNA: TGTGCCAGCAGTGAAGGACAGGTGACTAATGAAAAACTGTTTTTT. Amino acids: CASSEGQVTNEKLFF.

CDR3 amino acids: CASSSLGQGGSQPQHF. Here the CDR3 DNA reads TGTGCCAGCAGCTCTTTAGGACAGGGAGGTAGTCAGCCCCAGCATTTT. The chain combines TRBV5-6 with TRBJ1-5; TRBD1 agrees at 8 bases. The junction had 11 bases not matched to a gene; V was cut back by 3 bases and J by 6 bases. The CDR3 sequence is 16 residues long. Germline CDR1 is SGHDT and CDR2 is YYEEEE.

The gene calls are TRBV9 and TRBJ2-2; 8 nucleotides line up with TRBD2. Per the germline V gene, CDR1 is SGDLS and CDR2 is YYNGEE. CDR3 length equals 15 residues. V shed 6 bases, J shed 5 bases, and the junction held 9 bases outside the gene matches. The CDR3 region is CASTPRPSGTGELFF. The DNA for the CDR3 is TGTGCCAGCACTCCCCGACCTAGCGGGACCGGGGAGCTGTTTTTT. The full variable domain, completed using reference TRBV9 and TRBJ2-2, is DSGVTQTPKHLITATGQRVTLRCSPRSGDLSVYWYQQSLDQGLQFLIQYYNGEERAKGNILERFSAQQFPDLHSELNLSSLELGDSALYFCASTPRPSGTGELFFGEGSRLTVL.

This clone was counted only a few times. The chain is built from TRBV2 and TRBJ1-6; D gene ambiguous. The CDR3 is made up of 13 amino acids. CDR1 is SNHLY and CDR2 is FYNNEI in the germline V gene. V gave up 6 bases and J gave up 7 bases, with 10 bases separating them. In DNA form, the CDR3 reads TGTGCCAGCAGGGTCGAGGGAAATTCACCCCTCCACTTT. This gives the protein CASRVEGNSPLHF.

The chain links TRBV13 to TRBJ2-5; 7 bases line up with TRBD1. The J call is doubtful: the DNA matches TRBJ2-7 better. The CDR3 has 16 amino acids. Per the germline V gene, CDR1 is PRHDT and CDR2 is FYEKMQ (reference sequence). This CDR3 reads CASSLGRQGVSYEQYF. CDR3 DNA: TGTGCCAGCAGCTTAGGCCGGCAGGGGGTCTCCTACGAGCAGTACTTC.

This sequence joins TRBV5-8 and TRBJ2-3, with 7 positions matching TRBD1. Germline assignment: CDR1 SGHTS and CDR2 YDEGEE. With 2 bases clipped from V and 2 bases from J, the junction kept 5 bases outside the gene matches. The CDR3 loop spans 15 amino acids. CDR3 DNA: TGTGCCAGCAGCTTCAGGGGGAGCTTCACAGATACGCAGTATTTT. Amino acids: CASSFRGSFTDTQYF. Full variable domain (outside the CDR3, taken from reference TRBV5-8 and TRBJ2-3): EAGVTQSPTHLIKTRGQQATLRCSPISGHTSVYWYQQALGLGLQFLLWYDEGEERNRGNFPPRFSGRQFPNYSSELNVNALELEDSALYLCASSFRGSFTDTQYFGPGTRLTVL.

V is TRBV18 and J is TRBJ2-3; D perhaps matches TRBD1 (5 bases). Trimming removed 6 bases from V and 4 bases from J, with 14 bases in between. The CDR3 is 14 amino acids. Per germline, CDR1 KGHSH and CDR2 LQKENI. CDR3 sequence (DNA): TGTGCCAGCTCTCCCCGCTTGGGGCCAGATACGCAGTATTTT. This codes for CASSPRLGPDTQYF.

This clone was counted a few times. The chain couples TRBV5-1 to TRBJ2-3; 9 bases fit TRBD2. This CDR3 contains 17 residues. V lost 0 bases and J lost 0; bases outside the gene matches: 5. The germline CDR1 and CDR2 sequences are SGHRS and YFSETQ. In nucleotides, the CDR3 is TGCGCCAGCAGCTTGGTAGCTAGCGGGGCTAGCACAGATACGCAGTATTTT. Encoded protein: CASSLVASGASTDTQYF. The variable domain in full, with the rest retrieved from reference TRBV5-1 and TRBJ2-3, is KAGVTQTPRYLIKTRGQQVTLSCSPISGHRSVSWYQQTPGQGLQFLFEYFSETQRNKGNFPGRFSGRQFSNSRSEMNVSTLELGDSALYLCASSLVASGASTDTQYFGPGTRLTVL.

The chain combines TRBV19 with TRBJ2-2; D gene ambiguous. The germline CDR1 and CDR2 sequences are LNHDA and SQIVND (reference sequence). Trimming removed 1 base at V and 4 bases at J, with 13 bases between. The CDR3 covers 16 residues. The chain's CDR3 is CASSIGRSIGTGELFF. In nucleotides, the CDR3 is TGTGCCAGTAGTATAGGTAGAAGTATCGGCACCGGGGAGCTGTTTTTT.

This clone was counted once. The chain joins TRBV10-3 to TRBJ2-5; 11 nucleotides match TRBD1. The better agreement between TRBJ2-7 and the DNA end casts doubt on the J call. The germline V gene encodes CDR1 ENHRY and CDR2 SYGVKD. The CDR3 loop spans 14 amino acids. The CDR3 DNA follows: TGTGCCATCAGTGAGGGGACAGGGGGCTACGAGCAGTACTTC. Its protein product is CAISEGTGGYEQYF.

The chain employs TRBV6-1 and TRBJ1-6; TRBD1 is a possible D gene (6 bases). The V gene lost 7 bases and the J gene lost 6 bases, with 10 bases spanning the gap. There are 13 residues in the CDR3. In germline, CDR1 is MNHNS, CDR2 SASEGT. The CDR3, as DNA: TGTGCCAGCACAAGACAGGCTAATTCACCCCTCCACTTT. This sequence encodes CASTRQANSPLHF.

CDR3 sequence (DNA): TGTGCCAGCAGAAGATGGGGGCCTGAAGCTTTCTTT. Translation: CASRRWGPEAFF. The chain is built from TRBV21-1 and TRBJ1-1; whether TRBD1, the table's D call, matches the DNA was not checked. TRBV21-1 is a listed pseudogene. This CDR3 is 12 amino acids long.

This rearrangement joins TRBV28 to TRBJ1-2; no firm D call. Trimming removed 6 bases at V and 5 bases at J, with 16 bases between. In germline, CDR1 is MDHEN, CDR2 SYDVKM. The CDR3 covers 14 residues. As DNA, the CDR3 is TGTGCCAGCAGCCCTCCCCAGGTTACTTATGGCTACACCTTC. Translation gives CASSPPQVTYGYTF.

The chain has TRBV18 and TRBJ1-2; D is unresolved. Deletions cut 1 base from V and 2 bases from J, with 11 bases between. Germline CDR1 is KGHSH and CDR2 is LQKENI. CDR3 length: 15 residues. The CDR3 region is CASSPQTAVNYGYTF. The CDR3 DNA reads TGTGCCAGCTCACCACAAACGGCGGTGAACTATGGCTACACCTTC.

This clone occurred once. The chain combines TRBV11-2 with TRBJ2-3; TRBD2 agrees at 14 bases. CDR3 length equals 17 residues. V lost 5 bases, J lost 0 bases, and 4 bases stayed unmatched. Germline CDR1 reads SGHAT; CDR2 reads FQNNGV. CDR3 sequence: CASSRLAGGPSTDTQYF. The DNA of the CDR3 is TGTGCCAGCAGCCGACTAGCGGGAGGGCCCAGCACAGATACGCAGTATTTT.

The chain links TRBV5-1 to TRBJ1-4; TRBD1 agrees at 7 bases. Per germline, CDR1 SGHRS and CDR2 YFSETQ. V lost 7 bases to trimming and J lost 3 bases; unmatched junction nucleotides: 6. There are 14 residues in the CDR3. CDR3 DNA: TGCGCCAGCGGCAGACAGGGCCCTAATGAAAAACTGTTTTTT. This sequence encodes CASGRQGPNEKLFF.

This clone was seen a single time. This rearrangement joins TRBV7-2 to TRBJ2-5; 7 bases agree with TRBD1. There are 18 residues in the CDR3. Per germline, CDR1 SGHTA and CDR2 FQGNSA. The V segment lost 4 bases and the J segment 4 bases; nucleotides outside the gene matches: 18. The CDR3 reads CASSSQGSVTGFSETQYF. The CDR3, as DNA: TGTGCCAGCAGCTCCCAAGGGTCGGTGACAGGGTTCTCAGAGACCCAGTACTTC.

The CDR3 reads CASGLVMSSNTGELFF. Written as DNA, the CDR3 is TGTGCTAGTGGTTTGGTAATGTCTTCGAACACCGGGGAGCTGTTTTTT. This chain joins TRBV12-5 and TRBJ2-2, with D unclear. The germline CDR1 and CDR2 sequences are LGHNT and FRNRAP. CDR3 length: 16 residues. V was pared by 0 bases and J by 0 bases, with 8 bases between.